These 23 T cell receptor beta chains were all obtained from the same sample, sequenced in a study of T cells in Graves' hyperthyroidism and ophthalmopathy. Amplification of TCR beta CDR3 regions was performed using RNA transcripts as template. First-round RT-PCR targeting the TCR CDR3 was performed with the HTBI primer set. TCRdb redid the calling of the multiplex PCR reads with MiXCR, one entry per CDR3 protein. The sample lists hundreds of thousands of distinct CDR3 sequences; 16% were seen once. The sequenced sample was blood. The source is a woman under 30 with Graves' hyperthyroidism.

This clonotype has just a few counts. The chain uses TRBV7-2 and TRBJ2-7; D uncertain. CDR1 SGHTA and CDR2 FQGNSA come from the germline V gene. With 0 bases removed from V and 0 bases from J, the gap between germline ends came to 9 bases. CDR3 length: 15 amino acids. CDR3 protein: CASSLAISPSYEQYF. For the CDR3, the DNA is TGTGCCAGCAGCTTAGCTATCAGTCCCTCCTACGAGCAGTACTTC.

This clonotype showed up many times. The chain links TRBV5-5 to TRBJ1-4; D gene unclear. With 0 bases removed from V and 3 bases from J, the gap between germline ends came to 3 bases. The CDR3 length is 13 residues. The germline CDR1 and CDR2 sequences are SGHKS and YYEKEE (reference sequence). The CDR3 is CASSLVPNEKLFF. In nucleotides, the CDR3 is TGTGCCAGCAGCTTGGTCCCTAATGAAAAACTGTTTTTT.

This chain connects TRBV6-1 to TRBJ2-1, with 10 bases lining up with TRBD2. The CDR3 runs 15 residues. V shed 4 bases and J 10 bases; nucleotides not matched to a gene: 10. CDR1 is MNHNS, CDR2 SASEGT, per germline. The chain's CDR3 is CASSVKPAGGREQFF. CDR3 coding DNA: TGTGCCAGCAGTGTCAAGCCAGCGGGAGGGCGGGAGCAGTTCTTC.

This clonotype was found many times. The chain uses TRBV6-4 and TRBJ1-1, with a tentative D call TRBD1 (6 bases). The CDR3 extends over 14 amino acids. V was clipped by 7 bases and J by 0 bases, with 12 bases between them. Germline loops: CDR1 MRHNA, CDR2 SNTAGT. CDR3 DNA: TGTGCCAGCACCCCGGGGGGCATGAACACTGAAGCTTTCTTT. Protein product: CASTPGGMNTEAFF.

V usage is TRBV24-1 and J usage is TRBJ1-2; 8 bases fit TRBD1. Germline V CDR1 and CDR2: KGHDR, SFDVKD. Trimming at V came to 10 bases and at J to 2 bases, leaving 5 bases not matched to a gene. The CDR3 length is 13 residues. The CDR3 nucleotides read TGTGCCACGGCGGGACAGGACAACTATGGCTACACCTTC. It translates to CATAGQDNYGYTF.

This clonotype has a handful of counts. V is TRBV6-2 or TRBV6-3 and J is TRBJ1-6, with unresolved D. This CDR3 contains 13 residues. The germline CDR1 and CDR2 sequences are MNHEY and SVGEGT. The V and J ends lost 5 bases and 17 bases respectively, with 19 bases between them. CDR3 bases: TGTGCCAGCAGTAACTTCCCGGGGTGGGGAGTCCACTTT. This translates into CASSNFPGWGVHF.

A word on this clonotype: A much larger clonotype is one base distant, so this may be a read error. The rearrangement joins TRBV6-1 to TRBJ2-7; D not resolved. CDR1 and CDR2 (germline): MNHNS, SASEGT. The CDR3 length is 12 residues. In nucleotides, the CDR3 is TGTGCCAGCAGGAAAGGGCGGAACGAGCAGCACTTC. It specifies CASRKGRNEQHF.

This clonotype was detected a few times. This chain links TRBV7-2 with TRBJ1-1; D gene unclear. V gave up 7 bases and J gave up 3 bases, with 18 bases separating them. Germline CDR1 and CDR2: SGHTA and FQGNSA. This CDR3 has 15 amino acids. The CDR3 region has the DNA TGTGCCAGCACCCTGGGATACCGGACGGACACTGAAGCTTTCTTT. As protein: CASTLGYRTDTEAFF.

There are many counts of this clonotype. This rearrangement joins TRBV5-1 to TRBJ2-2; 10 bases map to TRBD2. Germline-derived CDR1 and CDR2 are SGHRS and YFSETQ. The CDR3 loop spans 17 amino acids. V was pared by 4 bases and J by 3 bases, with 9 bases of the junction left unmatched. Here the CDR3 reads CASSQGLAELYTGELFF. The DNA for the CDR3 is TGCGCCAGCAGCCAAGGACTAGCGGAGCTGTACACCGGGGAGCTGTTTTTT.

A remark on this clonotype: A much larger clone lies a single base off, so this may be a read error. J is TRBJ2-7 and V is TRBV5-6; 10 bases agree with TRBD2. With the DNA end fitting TRBJ2-1 better, the J assignment may be wrong. The CDR3 spans 15 residues. Germline lookup yields CDR1 SGHDT and CDR2 YYEEEE. The CDR3 reads CASSAGTSATYEQFF. CDR3 sequence (DNA): TGTGCCAGCAGCGCAGGGACTAGCGCCACTTACGAGCAGTTCTTC.

The genes are TRBV20-1 and TRBJ2-7; D is tentatively TRBD1 or TRBD2 (5 bases each). Germline V gene lookup returns CDR1 DFQATT and CDR2 SNEGSKA (reference sequence). The CDR3 consists of 14 residues. The germline V and J ends were trimmed by 1 base and 2 bases, with 12 bases remaining between them. The chain's CDR3 is CSARAWDRTYEQYF. The CDR3 region has the DNA TGCAGTGCTAGAGCGTGGGACCGGACCTACGAGCAGTACTTC.

The rearrangement uses TRBV6-2 or TRBV6-3 and TRBJ2-1; 7 bases agree with TRBD2. Looked up from germline, CDR1 is MNHEY and CDR2 is SVGEGT. V shed 5 bases, J shed 5 bases, and the junction held 6 bases outside the gene matches. The CDR3 length is 14 residues. Written as DNA, the CDR3 is TGTGCCAGCAGTGGGCGGGACTACGACAATGAGCAGTTCTTC. This encodes CASSGRDYDNEQFF.

This chain connects TRBV13 to TRBJ2-7, with 11 positions matching TRBD2. The CDR3 totals 16 residues. V lost 2 bases, J lost 7 bases, and 10 bases stayed unmatched. Germline V gene lookup returns CDR1 PRHDT and CDR2 FYEKMQ (reference sequence). CDR3 in DNA: TGTGCCAGCAGCTTACGGACTAGCGGGTGGGTGGAGGAGCAGTACTTC. Its translation: CASSLRTSGWVEEQYF.

This clonotype has a count of ten or more. The chain is built from TRBV5-1 and TRBJ2-1; tentative D call: TRBD2 (6 bases). V lost 4 bases, J lost 4 bases, and 9 bases lay in between. Germline loops: CDR1 SGHRS, CDR2 YFSETQ. This CDR3 comprises 13 residues. The CDR3 DNA sequence: TGCGCCAGCAGCGCGGGACGGTACAATGAGCAGTTCTTC. Encoded protein: CASSAGRYNEQFF.

This clonotype was detected only a few times. V is TRBV6-5 and J is TRBJ1-1; D not certain. Germline assignment: CDR1 MNHEY and CDR2 SVGAGI. Trimming shortened V by 2 bases and J by 4 bases, and 14 bases separated the two germline ends. The CDR3 is 15 amino acids. The CDR3 nucleotides are TGTGCCAGCAGTTACCCCCCTGTGAGTGGCACTGAAGCTTTCTTT. This codes for CASSYPPVSGTEAFF.

This clonotype showed up many times. The chain joins TRBV7-2 to TRBJ2-3; D is ambiguous. Germline loops: CDR1 SGHTA, CDR2 FQGNSA. The CDR3 spans 13 residues. V was trimmed by 4 bases and J by 6 bases, leaving 11 bases between them. CDR3: CASSSMTWDTQYF. The CDR3 DNA is TGTGCCAGCAGCTCCATGACCTGGGATACGCAGTATTTT.

The CDR3 loop reads CASSQPSRGAGETQYF. CDR3 sequence (DNA): TGTGCCAGCAGCCAACCTAGCAGGGGGGCCGGTGAGACCCAGTACTTC. The chain couples TRBV7-9 to TRBJ2-5; the D gene is possibly TRBD1 (7 bases). The V end was cut by 5 bases, the J end by 5 bases, with 21 bases between. There are 16 residues in the CDR3. Looked up from germline, CDR1 is SEHNR and CDR2 is FQNEAQ (reference sequence).

The chain carries TRBV19 and TRBJ2-5; D might be TRBD1 (5 bases). The CDR3 runs to 14 residues. From germline, CDR1 is LNHDA and CDR2 SQIVND (reference sequence). Between the trimmed V and J ends, which lost 6 bases and 1 base, there was a span of 12 bases. CDR3 residues: CASRPDKIQETQYF. As DNA, the CDR3 is TGTGCCAGTAGACCGGACAAGATCCAAGAGACCCAGTACTTC.

There are a few counts of this clonotype. The genes are TRBV7-8 and TRBJ1-2; D is perhaps TRBD1 (5 bases). This CDR3 contains 14 residues. Germline V gene data show CDR1 as SGHVS and CDR2 as FQNEAQ. The germline V and J ends were trimmed by 1 base and 8 bases, with 14 bases remaining between them. The CDR3 DNA sequence: TGTGCCAGCAGCTTAGGTAGCAGGGTTGGCGGCTACACCTTC. This sequence encodes CASSLGSRVGGYTF.

This clonotype was detected a few times. The CDR3 is CASSLVPGSEQYF. In DNA, the CDR3 is TGTGCCAGCAGCTTAGTACCCGGGTCCGAGCAGTACTTC. The chain recombines TRBV7-8 with TRBJ2-7, with D hard to call. Germline CDR1 and CDR2: SGHVS and FQNEAQ. The V end lost 1 base, the J end lost 6 bases, and 10 bases lay between the germline ends. The CDR3 is 13 residues long.

This clonotype was observed a single time. This rearrangement joins TRBV5-6 to TRBJ2-1; D is undetermined. Trimming pared 0 bases from V and 3 bases from J, leaving 10 bases between. There are 15 residues in the CDR3. Germline V gives CDR1 SGHDT, CDR2 YYEEEE. CDR3 loop: CASSLVVTIYNEQFF. CDR3 nucleotide sequence: TGTGCCAGCAGCTTGGTGGTAACAATCTACAATGAGCAGTTCTTC.

This clonotype was detected ten times or more. J is TRBJ2-2 and V is TRBV6-4; possible D gene TRBD2, 6 bases. Trimming took 2 bases from V and 2 from J, leaving 6 bases between them. The CDR3 has 14 residues. The germline CDR1 and CDR2 sequences are MRHNA and SNTAGT. The CDR3 spells CASSDGTNTGELFF. CDR3 DNA sequence: TGTGCCAGCAGTGACGGGACTAACACCGGGGAGCTGTTTTTT.

The V call is TRBV20-1, the J call TRBJ2-2; TRBD2 matches 7 bases. V lost 1 base to trimming and J lost 1 base; unmatched junction nucleotides: 21. The CDR3 covers 21 residues. Germline loops: CDR1 DFQATT, CDR2 SNEGSKA (reference sequence). This CDR3 reads CSARGYSPWSSGDWNTGELFF. CDR3 coding DNA: TGCAGTGCTAGAGGTTATTCTCCCTGGTCTAGCGGAGATTGGAACACCGGGGAGCTGTTTTTT.